This TCR beta chain was identified in a study of cytomegalovirus exposure and HLA in healthy donors. The CDR3 totals 15 residues. The ends lost 4 bases at V and 8 bases at J; junction bases unmatched: 3. CDR1 and CDR2 (germline): MNHNY, SVGAGI (reference sequence). Primers included in the PCR were 60 Vbeta and 13 Jbeta primers. Only in-frame clones appear in the TCRdb table, and some are missing; sequencing was by immunoSEQ multiplex PCR. The sample contains some 95,000 clones, around 79% of which appear only once. The sequencing sample was made of PBMCs. The chain is built from TRBV6-6 and TRBJ2-1; 15 nucleotides align to TRBD2. The receptor comes from a middle-aged woman in good health and CMV-seronegative. The CDR3, as DNA: TGTGCCAGCAGTTCTGGACTAGCGGGGGGGCATGAGCAGTTCTTC. Translating it yields CASSSGLAGGHEQFF.